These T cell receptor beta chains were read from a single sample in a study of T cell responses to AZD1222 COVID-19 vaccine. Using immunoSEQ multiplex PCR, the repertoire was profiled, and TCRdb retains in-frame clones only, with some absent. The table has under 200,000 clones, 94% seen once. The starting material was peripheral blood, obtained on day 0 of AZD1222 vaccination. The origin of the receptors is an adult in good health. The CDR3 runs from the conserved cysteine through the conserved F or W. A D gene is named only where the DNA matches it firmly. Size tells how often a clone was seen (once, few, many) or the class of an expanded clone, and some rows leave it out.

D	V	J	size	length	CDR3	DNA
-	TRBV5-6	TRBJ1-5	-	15	CASSLAFGVNQPQHF	TGTGCCAGCAGCTTGGCCTTCGGGGTCAATCAGCCCCAGCATTTT
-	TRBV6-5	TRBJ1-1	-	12	CASSTGGYKAFF	TGTGCCAGCAGTACCGGGGGTTATAAAGCTTTCTTT
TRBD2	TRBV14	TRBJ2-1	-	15	CASSPGTSGYNEQFF	TGTGCCAGCAGCCCCGGGACTAGCGGATACAATGAGCAGTTCTTC
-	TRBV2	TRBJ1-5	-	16	CASRSLDRDGNQPQHF	TGTGCCAGCAGGAGCCTGGACAGAGATGGCAATCAGCCCCAGCATTTT
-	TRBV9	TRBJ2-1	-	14	CASSVTIPDGEQFF	TGTGCCAGCAGCGTAACCATCCCGGACGGTGAGCAGTTCTTC
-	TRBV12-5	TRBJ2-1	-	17	CASGLSALSHTYNEQFF	TGTGCTAGTGGTTTGTCAGCCTTATCCCATACTTACAATGAGCAGTTCTTC
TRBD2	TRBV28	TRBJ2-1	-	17	CASSSPLAGGWDNEQFF	TGTGCCAGCAGTTCCCCCTTAGCGGGAGGTTGGGACAATGAGCAGTTCTTC
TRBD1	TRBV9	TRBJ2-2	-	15	CASSPETGGTGELFF	TGTGCCAGCAGCCCCGAGACAGGGGGTACCGGGGAGCTGTTTTTT
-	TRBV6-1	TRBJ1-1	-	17	CASSASSGEVPNTEAFF	TGTGCCAGCAGTGCGTCGTCAGGGGAAGTTCCGAACACTGAAGCTTTCTTT
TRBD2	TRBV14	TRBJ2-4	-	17	CASSRLAGDLAKNIQYF	TGTGCCAGCAGCCGATTAGCGGGAGATCTAGCCAAAAACATTCAGTACTTC
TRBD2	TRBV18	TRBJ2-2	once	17	CASSPPGLAETTGELFF	TGTGCCAGCTCACCACCAGGCCTAGCGGAAACCACCGGGGAGCTGTTTTTT
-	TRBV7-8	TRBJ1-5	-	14	CASSLAEGNQPQHF	TGTGCCAGCAGCTTAGCGGAAGGGAATCAGCCCCAGCATTTT
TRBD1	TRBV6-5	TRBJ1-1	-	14	CASSRDRGDTEAFF	TGTGCCAGCAGCAGGGACAGGGGGGACACTGAAGCTTTCTTT
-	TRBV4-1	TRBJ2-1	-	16	CASSQVNTALYNEQFF	TGCGCCAGCAGCCAAGTCAATACAGCGCTCTACAATGAGCAGTTCTTC
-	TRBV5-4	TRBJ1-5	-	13	CASSFAGNQPQHF	TGTGCCAGCAGCTTTGCTGGCAATCAGCCCCAGCATTTT
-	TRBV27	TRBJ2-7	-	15	CASSLYRGPVYEQYF	TGTGCCAGCAGTTTATATCGGGGCCCCGTCTACGAGCAGTACTTC
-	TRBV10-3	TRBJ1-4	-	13	CATSGQANEKLFF	TGTGCCACCTCAGGGCAGGCTAATGAAAAACTGTTTTTT
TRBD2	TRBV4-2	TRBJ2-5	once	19	CASSQDPGVAGGVRETQYF	TGTGCCAGCAGCCAAGACCCAGGCGTAGCGGGAGGGGTGCGGGAGACCCAGTACTTC
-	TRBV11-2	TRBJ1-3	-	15	CASSAVRGSGNTIYF	TGTGCCAGCAGCGCGGTCCGGGGCTCTGGAAACACCATATATTTT
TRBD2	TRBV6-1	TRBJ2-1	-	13	CASKAGGSIEQFF	TGTGCCAGCAAGGCGGGAGGGAGCATTGAGCAGTTCTTC
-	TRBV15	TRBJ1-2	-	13	CATSARSRDGYTF	TGTGCCACCAGCGCCCGCAGTCGGGATGGCTACACCTTC
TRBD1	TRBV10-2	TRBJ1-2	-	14	CASSLDRGSYGYTF	TGCGCCAGCAGCCTGGACAGGGGCAGCTATGGCTACACCTTC
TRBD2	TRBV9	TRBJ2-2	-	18	CASSVTASGRSHTGELFF	TGTGCCAGCAGCGTGACGGCTAGCGGGAGGAGTCACACCGGGGAGCTGTTTTTT
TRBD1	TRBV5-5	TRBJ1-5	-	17	CASSLGQGGRSNQPQHF	TGTGCCAGCAGCTTGGGACAGGGGGGAAGGAGCAATCAGCCCCAGCATTTT
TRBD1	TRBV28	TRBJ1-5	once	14	CASSVNRGLQPQHF	TGTGCCAGCAGTGTCAACAGGGGCCTACAGCCCCAGCATTTT
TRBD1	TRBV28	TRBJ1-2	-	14	CASSFQGENYGYTF	TGTGCCAGCAGTTTTCAGGGGGAGAACTATGGCTACACCTTC
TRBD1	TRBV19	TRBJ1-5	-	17	CASSPGGGTGVNQPQHF	TGTGCCAGTAGCCCAGGAGGCGGGACAGGGGTCAATCAGCCCCAGCATTTT
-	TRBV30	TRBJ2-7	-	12	CAWSVLRARQYF	TGTGCCTGGAGTGTACTTAGGGCGCGGCAGTACTTC
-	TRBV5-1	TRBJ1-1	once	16	CASSLFTPGVNTEAFF	TGCGCCAGCAGCTTGTTTACCCCAGGGGTTAACACTGAAGCTTTCTTT